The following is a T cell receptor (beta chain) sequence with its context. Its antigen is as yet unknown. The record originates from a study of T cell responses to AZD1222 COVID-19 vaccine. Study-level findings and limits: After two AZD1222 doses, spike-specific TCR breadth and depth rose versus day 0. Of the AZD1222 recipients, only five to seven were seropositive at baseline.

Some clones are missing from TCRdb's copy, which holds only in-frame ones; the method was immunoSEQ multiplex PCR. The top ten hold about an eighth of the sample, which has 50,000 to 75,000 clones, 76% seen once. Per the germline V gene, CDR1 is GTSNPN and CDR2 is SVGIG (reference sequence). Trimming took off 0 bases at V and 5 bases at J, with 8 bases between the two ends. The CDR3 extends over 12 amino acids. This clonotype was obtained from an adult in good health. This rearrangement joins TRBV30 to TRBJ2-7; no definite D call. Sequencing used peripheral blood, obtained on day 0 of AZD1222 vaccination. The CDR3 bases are TGTGCCTGGAGTGTGGGGATCCACGAGCAGTACTTC. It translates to CAWSVGIHEQYF. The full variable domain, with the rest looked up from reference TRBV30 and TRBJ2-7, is SQTIHQWPATLVQPVGSPLSLECTVEGTSNPNLYWYRQAAGRGLQLLFYSVGIGQISSEVPQNLSASRPQDRQFILSSKKLLLSDSGFYLCAWSVGIHEQYFGPGTRLTVT.